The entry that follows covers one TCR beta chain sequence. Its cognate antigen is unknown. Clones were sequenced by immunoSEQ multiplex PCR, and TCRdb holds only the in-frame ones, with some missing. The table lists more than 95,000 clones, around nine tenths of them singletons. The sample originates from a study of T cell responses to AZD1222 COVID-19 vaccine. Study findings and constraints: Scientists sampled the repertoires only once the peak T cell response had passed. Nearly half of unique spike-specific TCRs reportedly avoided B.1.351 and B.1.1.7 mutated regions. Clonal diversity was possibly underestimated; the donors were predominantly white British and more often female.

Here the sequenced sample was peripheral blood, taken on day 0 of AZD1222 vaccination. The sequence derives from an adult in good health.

CDR3 amino acids: CASSPTGVNTEAFF. In nucleotides, the CDR3 is TGTGCCAGCAGTCCTACAGGGGTGAACACTGAAGCTTTCTTT. V and J are TRBV2 and TRBJ1-1; 7 positions match TRBD1. Per germline, CDR1 SNHLY and CDR2 FYNNEI. V lost 5 bases, J lost 0 bases, and 3 bases stayed unmatched. The CDR3 is 14 amino acids.